The rows below give T cell receptor beta chains drawn from one sample of a study of T cells in Graves' hyperthyroidism and ophthalmopathy. MiXCR was run by TCRdb on the multiplex PCR reads, yielding one entry per CDR3 protein. The sample has nearly 600,000 distinct CDR3 sequences, 14% seen once. What was sequenced was blood. The receptors stem from a woman aged 18 to 35 with Graves' ophthalmopathy. CDR3s include the opening cysteine and the closing phenylalanine or tryptophan. Each record gives: clone size, V gene, J gene, D gene, CDR3 protein, CDR3 DNA. The D gene is left open where the match is weak. Rows may omit the clone size; those that give it use once, few, many or a size class.

clone size: many
V gene: TRBV30
J gene: TRBJ1-1
D gene: .
CDR3 protein: CAWSVGRDTEAFF
CDR3 DNA: TGTGCCTGGAGTGTAGGGAGAGACACTGAAGCTTTCTTT

clone size: many
V gene: TRBV7-8
J gene: TRBJ1-5
D gene: .
CDR3 protein: CASSLTGSGNQPQHF
CDR3 DNA: TGTGCCAGCAGCCTAACAGGGTCTGGCAATCAGCCCCAGCATTTT

clone size: many
V gene: TRBV3-1
J gene: TRBJ2-1
D gene: .
CDR3 protein: CASSQESWRDEQFF
CDR3 DNA: TGTGCCAGCAGCCAAGAATCCTGGAGAGATGAGCAGTTCTTC

clone size: .
V gene: TRBV5-1
J gene: TRBJ2-7
D gene: TRBD2
CDR3 protein: CASRLAEDYEQYF
CDR3 DNA: TGCGCCAGCCGGCTAGCGGAGGACTACGAGCAGTACTTC

clone size: few
V gene: TRBV9
J gene: TRBJ2-3
D gene: .
CDR3 protein: CASSFKGGQGTDTQYF
CDR3 DNA: TGTGCCAGCAGCTTTAAAGGGGGACAAGGCACAGATACGCAGTATTTT

clone size: .
V gene: TRBV12-5
J gene: TRBJ2-1
D gene: .
CDR3 protein: CASGLVLASELNEQFF
CDR3 DNA: TGTGCTAGTGGTTTGGTACTGGCTAGCGAACTCAATGAGCAGTTCTTC

clone size: .
V gene: TRBV2
J gene: TRBJ2-1
D gene: TRBD2
CDR3 protein: CASTGAYGLADNEQFF
CDR3 DNA: TGTGCCAGCACTGGGGCTTACGGACTAGCGGACAATGAGCAGTTCTTC

clone size: .
V gene: TRBV30
J gene: TRBJ1-2
D gene: .
CDR3 protein: CAWRGHAGRGYTF
CDR3 DNA: TGTGCCTGGAGAGGTCACGCGGGGAGAGGCTACACCTTC

clone size: many
V gene: TRBV27
J gene: TRBJ2-1
D gene: TRBD2
CDR3 protein: CASSSLAGGHEQFF
CDR3 DNA: TGTGCCAGCAGTAGTCTAGCGGGAGGTCATGAGCAGTTCTTC

clone size: many
V gene: TRBV3-1
J gene: TRBJ2-3
D gene: .
CDR3 protein: CASSQPALGTDTQYF
CDR3 DNA: TGTGCCAGCAGCCAACCGGCCCTCGGCACAGATACGCAGTATTTT

clone size: .
V gene: TRBV19
J gene: TRBJ2-2
D gene: .
CDR3 protein: CASSQIRQRGHTGELFF
CDR3 DNA: TGTGCCAGTAGCCAGATAAGACAACGGGGACACACCGGGGAGCTGTTTTTT

clone size: many
V gene: TRBV12-3/TRBV12-4
J gene: TRBJ2-7
D gene: TRBD2
CDR3 protein: CASHPSGSGEQYF
CDR3 DNA: TGTGCCAGCCACCCTAGCGGGAGTGGCGAGCAGTACTTC

clone size: many
V gene: TRBV12-3/TRBV12-4
J gene: TRBJ2-3
D gene: TRBD1
CDR3 protein: CASSLQGAKQDTQYF
CDR3 DNA: TGTGCCAGCAGTCTACAGGGGGCGAAACAAGATACGCAGTATTTT

clone size: .
V gene: TRBV24-1
J gene: TRBJ2-5
D gene: .
CDR3 protein: CATSLSGETQYF
CDR3 DNA: TGTGCCACCAGTCTCAGTGGGGAGACCCAGTACTTC

clone size: many
V gene: TRBV30
J gene: TRBJ2-5
D gene: .
CDR3 protein: CAWGQETQYF
CDR3 DNA: TGTGCCTGGGGTCAAGAGACCCAGTACTTC

clone size: many
V gene: TRBV5-5
J gene: TRBJ2-2
D gene: TRBD2
CDR3 protein: CASSLGGLGVGELFF
CDR3 DNA: TGTGCCAGCAGCTTGGGAGGACTAGGGGTCGGGGAGCTGTTTTTT

clone size: few
V gene: TRBV29-1
J gene: TRBJ1-2
D gene: .
CDR3 protein: CSVAADYYGYTF
CDR3 DNA: TGCAGCGTTGCGGCGGACTACTATGGCTACACCTTC

clone size: many
V gene: TRBV7-8
J gene: TRBJ1-1
D gene: .
CDR3 protein: CASSLEVGATEAFF
CDR3 DNA: TGTGCCAGCAGCTTAGAAGTGGGAGCCACTGAAGCTTTCTTT

clone size: .
V gene: TRBV9
J gene: TRBJ1-2
D gene: .
CDR3 protein: CASSVGLGGSLDYGYTF
CDR3 DNA: TGTGCCAGCAGCGTAGGATTGGGGGGGAGCCTAGACTATGGCTACACCTTC

clone size: few
V gene: TRBV29-1
J gene: TRBJ2-2
D gene: TRBD1
CDR3 protein: CSVTGTEPNENTGELFF
CDR3 DNA: TGCAGCGTAACCGGGACAGAGCCCAACGAAAACACCGGGGAGCTGTTTTTT

clone size: many
V gene: TRBV12-3/TRBV12-4
J gene: TRBJ1-1
D gene: .
CDR3 protein: CASSTSSRRNTEAFF
CDR3 DNA: TGTGCCAGCAGTACTTCAAGTAGACGTAACACTGAAGCTTTCTTT

clone size: few
V gene: TRBV6-2/TRBV6-3
J gene: TRBJ2-5
D gene: TRBD2
CDR3 protein: CASSPGLAGGTGETQYF
CDR3 DNA: TGTGCCAGCTCACCTGGACTAGCGGGAGGTACAGGGGAGACCCAGTACTTC

clone size: many
V gene: TRBV3-1
J gene: TRBJ1-6
D gene: .
CDR3 protein: CASGSSPLHF
CDR3 DNA: TGTGCCAGCGGCAGTTCACCCCTCCACTTT

clone size: many
V gene: TRBV7-9
J gene: TRBJ2-2
D gene: .
CDR3 protein: CASSFGRMLGGELFF
CDR3 DNA: TGTGCCAGCAGCTTTGGACGGATGCTAGGGGGGGAGCTGTTTTTT

clone size: .
V gene: TRBV9
J gene: TRBJ2-4
D gene: .
CDR3 protein: CASSPHLGVLAKNIQYF
CDR3 DNA: TGTGCCAGCAGCCCTCACCTGGGGGTTCTAGCCAAAAACATTCAGTACTTC

clone size: .
V gene: TRBV10-3
J gene: TRBJ2-2
D gene: .
CDR3 protein: CAISEPIGPNTGELFF
CDR3 DNA: TGTGCCATCAGTGAGCCCATCGGCCCGAACACCGGGGAGCTGTTTTTT

clone size: .
V gene: TRBV5-1
J gene: TRBJ1-5
D gene: .
CDR3 protein: CASSLTLSTDSNQPQHF
CDR3 DNA: TGCGCCAGCAGTTTGACGCTTTCGACAGATAGCAATCAGCCCCAGCATTTT

clone size: .
V gene: TRBV7-2
J gene: TRBJ2-3
D gene: TRBD2
CDR3 protein: CASSLEVAGVADTQYF
CDR3 DNA: TGTGCCAGCAGCTTAGAGGTAGCGGGAGTCGCAGATACGCAGTATTTT

clone size: many
V gene: TRBV27
J gene: TRBJ2-7
D gene: .
CDR3 protein: CASSPRGVYEQYF
CDR3 DNA: TGTGCCAGCAGTCCCCGCGGGGTCTACGAGCAGTACTTC

clone size: few
V gene: TRBV4-2
J gene: TRBJ2-2
D gene: .
CDR3 protein: CASSQGGLLTGELFF
CDR3 DNA: TGTGCCAGCAGCCAGGGGGGACTCCTAACCGGGGAGCTGTTTTTT

clone size: many
V gene: TRBV5-5
J gene: TRBJ1-1
D gene: .
CDR3 protein: CASSQTVNTEAFF
CDR3 DNA: TGTGCCAGCAGCCAGACAGTGAACACTGAAGCTTTCTTT

clone size: .
V gene: TRBV19
J gene: TRBJ1-1
D gene: .
CDR3 protein: CASSTAGTLNTEAFF
CDR3 DNA: TGTGCCAGTAGTACTGCCGGGACACTGAACACTGAAGCTTTCTTT

clone size: many
V gene: TRBV27
J gene: TRBJ1-6
D gene: TRBD1
CDR3 protein: CASSWARGLNSPLHF
CDR3 DNA: TGTGCCAGCAGCTGGGCCAGGGGGCTAAATTCACCCCTCCACTTT

clone size: medium-sized
V gene: TRBV5-5
J gene: TRBJ1-5
D gene: .
CDR3 protein: CASSWMGGGDQPQHF
CDR3 DNA: TGTGCCAGCAGCTGGATGGGGGGCGGTGATCAGCCCCAGCATTTT

clone size: many
V gene: TRBV6-1
J gene: TRBJ1-1
D gene: .
CDR3 protein: CASSRGGEAAFF
CDR3 DNA: TGTGCCAGCAGTAGGGGAGGGGAGGCCGCTTTCTTT

clone size: few
V gene: TRBV4-2
J gene: TRBJ2-1
D gene: TRBD1
CDR3 protein: CASSQVAGGNEQFF
CDR3 DNA: TGTGCCAGCAGCCAAGTAGCAGGGGGCAATGAGCAGTTCTTC

clone size: many
V gene: TRBV20-1
J gene: TRBJ2-7
D gene: TRBD2
CDR3 protein: CSASGGRGYEQYF
CDR3 DNA: TGCAGTGCTAGTGGCGGGAGGGGGTACGAGCAGTACTTC

clone size: many
V gene: TRBV7-2
J gene: TRBJ1-2
D gene: TRBD1
CDR3 protein: CASTLGTGSGYTF
CDR3 DNA: TGTGCCAGCACCTTAGGGACAGGGTCTGGCTACACCTTC

clone size: few
V gene: TRBV12-3/TRBV12-4
J gene: TRBJ1-5
D gene: TRBD1
CDR3 protein: CASRTGGVPGGNQPQHF
CDR3 DNA: TGTGCCAGCAGGACAGGGGGCGTCCCCGGGGGCAATCAGCCCCAGCATTTT

clone size: .
V gene: TRBV9
J gene: TRBJ2-3
D gene: .
CDR3 protein: CASSVESILRTDTQYF
CDR3 DNA: TGTGCCAGCAGCGTAGAGTCTATCCTCCGCACAGATACGCAGTATTTT

clone size: many
V gene: TRBV2
J gene: TRBJ2-1
D gene: .
CDR3 protein: CASSVGDNEQFF
CDR3 DNA: TGTGCCAGCAGTGTCGGGGACAATGAGCAGTTCTTC

clone size: .
V gene: TRBV4-2
J gene: TRBJ2-2
D gene: TRBD2
CDR3 protein: CASSHSSGANTGELSF
CDR3 DNA: TGTGCCAGCAGCCACTCTAGCGGAGCTAACACCGGGGAGCTGTCTTTT

clone size: many
V gene: TRBV15
J gene: TRBJ2-7
D gene: TRBD1
CDR3 protein: CATSSGTGAPGEQYF
CDR3 DNA: TGTGCCACCAGCAGCGGGACAGGGGCCCCCGGCGAGCAGTACTTC